This TCR beta chain derives from a study of Ad26.COV2.S vaccination and SARS-CoV-2 variants. Study summary: The vaccine Ad26.COV2.S was put into the muscle once, or twice with 56 days between.

Turning to this clone: Antigen unknown.

The CDR3 spans 18 residues. TCRdb's table, derived via immunoSEQ multiplex PCR, lists solely in-frame clones and lacks some. The sample yields around 450,000 clones, 90% seen once. Treatment defined: 15 to 20 received Ad26.COV2.S at low or high dose, single or two shots; roughly 5 received placebo; per-sample allocation not given. Repertoires come from day 63 after the first vaccine or placebo injection. Based in Boston, the donor was an adult of 18-55 years. Study findings and constraints: The study found similar non-spike TCR breadth in vaccine and placebo recipients. After vaccination, substantial breadth of spike-specific CD8+ and CD4+ responses was reported.

The sequenced sample was peripheral blood, obtained in a trial of Ad26.COV2.S vaccine versus placebo. The V gene is TRBV21-1, the J gene TRBJ2-7; the table's D call, TRBD2, has no DNA check behind it. TRBV21-1 is a pseudogene segment. The sequence was obtained from a person aged 18-65 years who received the Ad26.COV2.S COVID-19 vaccine or a placebo. The CDR3 sequence is CASSKGRREGQLSYEQYF. DNA for the CDR3: TGTGCCAGCAGCAAAGGCAGGAGGGAGGGACAACTTTCCTACGAGCAGTACTTC.